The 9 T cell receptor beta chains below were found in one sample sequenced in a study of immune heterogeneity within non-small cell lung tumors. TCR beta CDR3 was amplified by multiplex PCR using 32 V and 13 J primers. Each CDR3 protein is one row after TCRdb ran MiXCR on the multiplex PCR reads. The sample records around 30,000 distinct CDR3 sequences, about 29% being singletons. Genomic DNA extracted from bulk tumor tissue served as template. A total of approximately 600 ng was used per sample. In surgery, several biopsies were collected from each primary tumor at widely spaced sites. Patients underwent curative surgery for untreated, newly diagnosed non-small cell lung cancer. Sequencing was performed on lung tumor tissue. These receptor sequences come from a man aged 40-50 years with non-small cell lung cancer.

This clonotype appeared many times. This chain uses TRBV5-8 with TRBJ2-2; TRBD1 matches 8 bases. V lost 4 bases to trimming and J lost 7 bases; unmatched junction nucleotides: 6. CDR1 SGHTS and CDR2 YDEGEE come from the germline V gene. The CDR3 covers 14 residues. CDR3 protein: CASSRQGKVGELFF. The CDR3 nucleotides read TGTGCCAGCAGCCGACAGGGGAAGGTCGGGGAGCTGTTTTTT.

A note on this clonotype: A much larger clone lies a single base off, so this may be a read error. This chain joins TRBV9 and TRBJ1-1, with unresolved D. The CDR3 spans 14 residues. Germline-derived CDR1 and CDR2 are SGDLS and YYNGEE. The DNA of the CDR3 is TGTGCCAGAAGCGTCAAAACGGATGACACTGAAGCTTTCTTT. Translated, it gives CARSVKTDDTEAFF.

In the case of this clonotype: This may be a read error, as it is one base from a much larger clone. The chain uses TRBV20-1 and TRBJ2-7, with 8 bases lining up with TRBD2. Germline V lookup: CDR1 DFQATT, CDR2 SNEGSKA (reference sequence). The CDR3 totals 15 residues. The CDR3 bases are TGCAGTGCTAGCTCCCTAGCGGGCGCGACCTACAAGCAGTACTTC. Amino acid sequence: CSASSLAGATYKQYF.

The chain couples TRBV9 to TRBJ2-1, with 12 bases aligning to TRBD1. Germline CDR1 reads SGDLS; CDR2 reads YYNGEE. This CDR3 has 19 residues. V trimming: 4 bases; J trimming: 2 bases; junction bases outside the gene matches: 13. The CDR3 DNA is TGTGCCAGCAGCCCTCCCCTGGGGGACAGGGGGCGCCCCTACAATGAGCAGTTCTTC. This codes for CASSPPLGDRGRPYNEQFF.

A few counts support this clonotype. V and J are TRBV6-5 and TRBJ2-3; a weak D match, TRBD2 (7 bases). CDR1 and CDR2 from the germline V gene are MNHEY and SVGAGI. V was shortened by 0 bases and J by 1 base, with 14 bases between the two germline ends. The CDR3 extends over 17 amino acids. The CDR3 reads CASSYSGRGGRTDTQYF. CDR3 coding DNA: TGTGCCAGCAGTTACTCGGGTAGGGGGGGACGCACAGATACGCAGTATTTT.

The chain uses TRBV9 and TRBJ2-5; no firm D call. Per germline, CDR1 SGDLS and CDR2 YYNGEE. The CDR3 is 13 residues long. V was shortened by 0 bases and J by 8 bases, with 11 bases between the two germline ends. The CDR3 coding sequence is TGTGCCAGCAGCGTAGCTCCTGGTGATACCCAGTACTTC. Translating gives CASSVAPGDTQYF.

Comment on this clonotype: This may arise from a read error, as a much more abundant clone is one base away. CDR3 in amino acids: CANSERTSRDEQYF. The CDR3 region has the DNA TGTGCCAACAGTGAACGGACTAGCCGCGACGAGCAGTACTTC. This chain links TRBV6-1 with TRBJ2-7; 8 bases agree with TRBD2. In germline, CDR1 is MNHNS, CDR2 SASEGT. The CDR3 is 14 residues long.

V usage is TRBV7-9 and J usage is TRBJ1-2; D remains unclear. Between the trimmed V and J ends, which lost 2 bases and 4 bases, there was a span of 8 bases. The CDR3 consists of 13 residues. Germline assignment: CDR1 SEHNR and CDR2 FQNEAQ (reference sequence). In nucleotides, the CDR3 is TGTGCCAGCAGCTTACAAGACTTCTATGGCTACACCTTC. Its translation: CASSLQDFYGYTF.

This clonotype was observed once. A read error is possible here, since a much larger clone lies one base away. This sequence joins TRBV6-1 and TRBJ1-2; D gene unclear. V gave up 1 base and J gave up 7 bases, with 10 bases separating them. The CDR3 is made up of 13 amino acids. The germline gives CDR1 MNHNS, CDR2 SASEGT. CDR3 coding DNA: TGTGCCAGCAGTGAAGGCACGGGAGGTGGCTACACCTTC. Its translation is CASSEGTGGGYTF.